These 7 T cell receptor beta chains originate from one sample sequenced in a study of cytomegalovirus exposure and HLA in healthy donors. With 60 Vbeta and 13 Jbeta primers, the PCR was carried out. Sequenced by immunoSEQ multiplex PCR; TCRdb stores in-frame clones only, minus some. The listing records 100,000 to 150,000 clones. Source material: PBMCs. The receptors come from a man aged 25 to 40 in good health and CMV-seronegative.

The rearrangement joins TRBV6-5 to TRBJ1-6; D not resolved. The germline V gene has CDR1 MNHEY and CDR2 SVGAGI. This CDR3 spans 14 amino acids. V shed 8 bases and J shed 5 bases, with 13 bases lying between them. DNA for the CDR3: TGTGCCAGCCTACGCCGGGGAGATAATTCACCCCTCCACTTT. Protein sequence: CASLRRGDNSPLHF.

The J gene is TRBJ2-7, the V gene TRBV27; 7 bases line up with TRBD2. CDR1 and CDR2 (germline): MNHEY, SMNVEV (reference sequence). Germline trimming cut 4 bases from V and 1 base from J; bases unmatched to any gene: 7. The CDR3 loop spans 15 amino acids. CDR3 protein: CASSSAGGRSYEQYF. CDR3 nucleotides: TGTGCCAGCAGTTCCGCCGGGGGGAGGTCCTACGAGCAGTACTTC.

This chain joins TRBV25-1 and TRBJ1-1, with D possibly matching TRBD1 (6 bases). Germline assignment: CDR1 MGHDK and CDR2 SYGVNS. The CDR3 has 14 amino acids. V gave up 4 bases and J gave up 5 bases, with 14 bases separating them. CDR3 in DNA: TGTGCCAGCAGTGGGGACATCCCGGGAACTGAAGCTTTCTTT. Amino acids: CASSGDIPGTEAFF. Full variable domain (missing parts from reference TRBV25-1 and TRBJ1-1): EADIYQTPRYLVIGTGKKITLECSQTMGHDKMYWYQQDPGMELHLIHYSYGVNSTEKGDLSSESTVSRIRTEHFPLTLESARPSHTSQYLCASSGDIPGTEAFFGQGTRLTVV.

Comment on this clone: This CDR3 is also generated by other DNA sequences in the sample. The chain couples TRBV28 to TRBJ2-7; D not certain. V was pared by 1 base and J by 0 bases, with 4 bases between. Per germline, CDR1 MDHEN and CDR2 SYDVKM. This CDR3 region has 13 residues. The CDR3 loop is CASSLSSSYEQYF. The CDR3 DNA reads as TGTGCCAGCAGTTTATCGAGCTCCTACGAGCAGTACTTC.

V is TRBV7-2 and J is TRBJ2-1; 7 bases fit TRBD2. Germline V CDR1 and CDR2: SGHTA, FQGNSA. The CDR3 runs 14 residues. The trim removed 4 bases at V and 10 bases at J, leaving 10 bases unmatched. CDR3 region: CASSSGGSIREQFF. CDR3 DNA: TGTGCCAGCAGCTCGGGCGGGAGTATCAGGGAGCAGTTCTTC.

The V call is TRBV6-4, the J call TRBJ2-2; D unclear. Germline CDR1 MRHNA, CDR2 SNTAGT. The V end lost 4 bases, the J end lost 5 bases, and 8 bases lay between the germline ends. The CDR3 length is 13 residues. This CDR3 is CASSAGDTGELFF. The CDR3 coding sequence is TGTGCCAGCAGTGCTGGAGATACCGGGGAGCTGTTTTTT.

This chain uses TRBV11-2 with TRBJ1-6; D not resolved. The germline CDR1 and CDR2 sequences are SGHAT and FQNNGV. This CDR3 is built from 14 residues. Trimming took off 5 bases at V and 4 bases at J, with 9 bases between the two ends. CDR3 sequence: CASSHGPYNSPLHF. DNA for the CDR3: TGTGCCAGCAGCCATGGGCCTTATAATTCACCCCTCCACTTT.